This T cell receptor beta chain originates from a study of shared clonotypes between healthy human individuals. Regarding this clone: The antigen remains undetermined.

Trimming pared 3 bases from V and 1 base from J, leaving 7 bases between. Per the germline V gene, CDR1 is SGHRS and CDR2 is YFSETQ. The CDR3 covers 14 residues. Findings and limits, study-wide: Memory subsets had estimated richness that was generally smaller than that of naive subsets. Sequencing depth was a factor that was expected to affect clonotype sharing among donors. It was only blood that was sampled, and tissue repertoires likely differ.

Over several immunoSEQ plates, each subset's genomic DNA was distributed in even portions. Here immunoSEQ multiplex PCR was the method, and the copy in TCRdb shows in-frame clones only, minus some. The sample carries about 1.1 million clones, 70% to 85% recorded once. The TCR sequence derives from a man younger than 35 in good health. Some clones in this sample may be carry-over from other donors' samples. This chain links TRBV5-1 with TRBJ1-4, with D unclear. Material for sequencing was memory CD4+ T cells from PBMCs. Subset: CD45RA-negative fraction. CDR3 nucleotide sequence: TGCGCCAGCAGCTCGGGAGTAACTAATGAAAAACTGTTTTTT. Protein sequence: CASSSGVTNEKLFF.